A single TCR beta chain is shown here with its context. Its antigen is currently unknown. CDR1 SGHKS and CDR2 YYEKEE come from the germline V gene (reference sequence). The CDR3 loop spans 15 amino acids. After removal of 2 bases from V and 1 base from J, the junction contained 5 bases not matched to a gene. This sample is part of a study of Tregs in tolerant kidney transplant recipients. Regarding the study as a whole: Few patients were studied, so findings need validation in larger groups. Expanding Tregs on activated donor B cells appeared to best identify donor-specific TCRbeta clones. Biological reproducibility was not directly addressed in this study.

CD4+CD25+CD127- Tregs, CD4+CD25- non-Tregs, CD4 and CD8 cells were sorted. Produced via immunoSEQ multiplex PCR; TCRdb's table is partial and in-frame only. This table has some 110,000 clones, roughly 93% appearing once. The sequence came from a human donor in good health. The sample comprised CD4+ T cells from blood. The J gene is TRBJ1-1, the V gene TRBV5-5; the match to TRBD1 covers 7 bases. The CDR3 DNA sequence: TGTGCCAGCAGCTTCCCCGACAGGGAGAACACTGAAGCTTTCTTT. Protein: CASSFPDRENTEAFF.